This T cell receptor beta chain came from a study of T-cell memory formation after mild COVID-19. Barcoded TCR alpha and TCR beta cDNA libraries with UMIs came from 5'RACE using constant-segment primers. Each CDR3 protein gets one entry after TCRdb re-called the 5' RACE reads with MiXCR. The top ten clones hold 20% to 25% of a sample with more than 350,000 distinct CDR3 sequences, roughly 15% of them seen once. Remarks on this clonotype: What it binds is not known.

Study-level findings and limits: Clones contracting day 15 to 85 were balanced CD4/CD8; later expanders leaned CD4+. Researchers report contracting CD4+ clones mostly in CM and EM, with CD8+ clones in EMRA. The study detected some responding clones in pre-infection memory, suggesting cross-reactive memory joined.

The V gene's germline CDR1 is MGHRA and CDR2 YSYEKL. The CDR3 totals 14 residues. V shed 3 bases and J shed 7 bases, with 13 bases lying between them. The source material was PBMCs or a T cell subset sorted from them (not recorded which). V and J are TRBV4-1 and TRBJ2-1, with D perhaps matching TRBD1 (5 bases). The receptor comes from a man in his late teens or twenties who had mild COVID-19 (a few samples of this study predate the infection). Cell type and time point are not known. CDR3 amino acids: CASSQAQGPNEQFF. CDR3 bases: TGCGCCAGCAGCCAGGCGCAGGGTCCAAATGAGCAGTTCTTC.